This T cell receptor beta chain was recorded in a study of patients and donors after allogeneic stem cell transplantation. TCRdb reanalysed the RT-PCR reads using MiXCR and keeps one entry per CDR3 protein. The sample shows some 230,000 distinct CDR3 sequences, 13% to 15% of them seen only once. Germline lookup yields CDR1 MRHNA and CDR2 SNTAGT. V gave up 5 bases and J gave up 0 bases, with 10 bases separating them. The CDR3 runs 14 residues. Sequencing was done on a sample of blood, either unsorted or a sorted T cell fraction (not recorded which). This clonotype was sampled from a human donor who was either an allogeneic HSCT recipient or a stem cell or donor lymphocyte infusion donor (not recorded which). It is not recorded whose cells these are; they may come from a transplant donor. The genes are TRBV6-4 and TRBJ1-1; no clear D gene. CDR3 DNA sequence: TGTGCCAGCAGTCCGACATTCATGAACACTGAAGCTTTCTTT. It specifies CASSPTFMNTEAFF.